The present T cell receptor (beta chain) was sequenced within a study of OX40 agonist ivuxolimab in advanced cancers. The V and J ends lost 1 base and 6 bases, in that order; junction bases with no gene match: 7. The CDR3 has 16 amino acids. Per the germline V gene, CDR1 is SGHNT and CDR2 is YYREEE (reference sequence). Profiling relied on immunoSEQ multiplex PCR, and the TCRdb table lists in-frame clones only, not all of them. Among approximately 59,000 clones listed, 75% to 90% were seen once. V and J are TRBV5-4 and TRBJ2-2, with 9 bases that match TRBD2. This clonotype was sampled from an adult with an advanced solid tumor such as melanoma, head and neck, liver or kidney cancer. The starting material was CD4+ or CD8+ T cells sorted from blood, obtained in a trial of the OX40 agonist ivuxolimab. CDR3 in DNA: TGTGCCAGCAGCTTGAGCGGGAGGCCCTCGGCCGGGGAGCTGTTTTTT. It codes for CASSLSGRPSAGELFF.